This T cell receptor (beta chain) derives from a study of human T cells and chemical hapten exposure. Study observations and caveats: With regard to DPC sensitization, TCRs above 1 in 1000 frequency did not change.

Time point denoted: patch test 1, 2 weeks after DPC sensitization. The treatment is: therapeutic diphenylcyclopropenone sensitization with weekly scalp DPC. Each donor was an alopecia patient between 18 and 70 years of age who qualified for DPC. This clonotype appeared a few times. Its antigen remains unidentified. V gave up 4 bases and J gave up 7 bases; unmatched junction bases: 7. CDR3 length: 15 amino acids. CDR1 LGHDT and CDR2 YNNKEL come from the germline V gene (reference sequence). TCRdb ran MiXCR on the RACE reads and lists one entry per CDR3 protein. The table shows tens of thousands of distinct CDR3 sequences, with roughly 10% occurring only once.

The material was whole blood, obtained in connection with sensitization to the hapten diphenylcyclopropenone (DPC). This chain connects TRBV3-1 to TRBJ2-1; 10 positions match TRBD2. This receptor was taken from a woman in her 50s with alopecia areata. Some clones in this sample may be carry-over from other donors' samples. CDR3 sequence reads: CASSLSSSGRNEQFF. DNA of the CDR3: TGTGCCAGCAGCCTCAGCTCTAGCGGGAGAAATGAGCAGTTCTTC.